These 25 T cell receptor beta chains came from one sample sequenced in a study of T cell repertoires in cytomegalovirus infection. TCRdb redid the calling of the reads with MiXCR, one entry per CDR3 protein. The sample shows a few hundred thousand distinct CDR3 sequences, 15% to 20% of them seen only once. Material: CD8+ T cells from PBMCs. The receptors shown here come from a human donor in good health (CMV status not recorded). Some clones in this sample may be carry-over from other donors' samples.

This chain uses TRBV5-5 with TRBJ1-5; D ambiguous. CDR3 length: 13 amino acids. V gave up 3 bases and J gave up 3 bases, with 7 bases separating them. In germline, CDR1 is SGHKS, CDR2 YYEKEE (reference sequence). The DNA of the CDR3 is TGTGCCAGCAGCTCACAGTCCAATCAGCCCCAGCATTTT. Translating it yields CASSSQSNQPQHF.

The chain combines TRBV6-6 with TRBJ2-2; perhaps TRBD1 as D (5 bases). Germline CDR1 reads MNHNY; CDR2 reads SVGAGI (reference sequence). V was cut by 2 bases and J by 3 bases, with 10 bases left in between. The CDR3 loop spans 15 amino acids. CDR3 DNA: TGTGCCAGCAGTTACCGCGACAGCTACACCGGGGAGCTGTTTTTT. It yields the protein CASSYRDSYTGELFF.

With respect to this clonotype: A much larger clonotype is one base distant, so this may be a read error. The CDR3 does not end in the conserved phenylalanine or tryptophan, so this is likely a read error. V gene TRBV7-9 combines with J gene TRBJ1-6, with 9 bases that match TRBD1. Per germline, CDR1 SEHNR and CDR2 FQNEAQ (reference sequence). The CDR3 sequence is 16 residues long. Trimming removed 11 bases from V and 4 bases from J; junction bases left unmatched: 12. As DNA, the CDR3 is TGTGCCGGCCAAGCCGGGACAGGGCTGTATAATTCACCCCTCCACTCT. Amino acid sequence: CAGQAGTGLYNSPLHS.

The genes are TRBV7-2 and TRBJ2-3, with D possibly TRBD1 on 6 matching bases. CDR1 SGHTA and CDR2 FQGNSA come from the germline V gene. The CDR3 covers 18 residues. V was shortened by 4 bases and J by 2 bases, with 22 bases between the two germline ends. This CDR3 reads CASSSGVLGQGTTDTQYF. The CDR3 nucleotides are TGTGCCAGCAGCTCAGGGGTTTTGGGTCAGGGGACCACAGATACGCAGTATTTT.

This clonotype was observed at least ten times. The chain carries TRBV7-2 and TRBJ1-5, with a tentative D call TRBD1 (5 bases). Between the trimmed V and J ends, which lost 5 bases and 0 bases, there was a span of 11 bases. The CDR3 length is 15 residues. Germline values: CDR1 SGHTA, CDR2 FQGNSA. The CDR3 is CASSPGDFSNQPQHF. The CDR3 nucleotides are TGTGCCAGCAGCCCCGGGGACTTTAGCAATCAGCCCCAGCATTTT.

Note on this clonotype: Germline and junction disagree at one end, which may indicate a read error. The rearrangement joins TRBV25-1 to TRBJ2-7, with D perhaps being TRBD1 or TRBD2 (5 bases each). The CDR3 loop spans 17 amino acids. Germline CDR1 is MGHDK and CDR2 is SYGVNS. The CDR3 nucleotides are TGTGCCAACAGTTCCAGGGCGGAAGGACGTAGGAGGAACGAGCAGTACTTC. Protein: CANSSRAEGRRRNEQYF.

This clonotype was seen at least ten times. The chain has TRBV7-6 and TRBJ1-6; TRBD1 matches at 9 bases. Germline values: CDR1 SGHVS, CDR2 FNYEAQ. The V segment lost 1 base and the J segment 9 bases; nucleotides outside the gene matches: 7. CDR3 length equals 16 residues. CDR3 in DNA: TGTGCCAGCAGCTTAGGACGTTCGACAGGGGGTTCACCCCTCCACTTT. Amino acids: CASSLGRSTGGSPLHF.

The CDR3 loop reads CASSYQGTADGYTF. The CDR3 coding sequence is TGTGCCAGCAGTTACCAGGGGACGGCGGACGGCTACACCTTC. J is TRBJ1-2 and V is TRBV6-2 or TRBV6-3; TRBD1 might be the D (6 bases). V lost 2 bases, J lost 8 bases, and 15 bases lay in between. CDR1 and CDR2 from the germline V gene are MNHEY and SVGEGT. CDR3 length: 14 residues.

This clonotype was observed a few times. The rearrangement uses TRBV7-6 and TRBJ1-3; D is ambiguous. There are 17 residues in the CDR3. V was clipped by 0 bases and J by 0 bases, with 12 bases between them. The V gene's germline CDR1 is SGHVS and CDR2 FNYEAQ. CDR3 coding DNA: TGTGCCAGCAGCTTAGCCGCGGGGTCTTTCTCTGGAAACACCATATATTTT. Translation: CASSLAAGSFSGNTIYF.

The sample holds a few counts of this clonotype. The chain links TRBV10-3 to TRBJ2-3; weak D call: TRBD1 (5 bases). Germline CDR1 ENHRY, CDR2 SYGVKD. The ends were cut back, 6 bases at V and 0 bases at J, with 16 bases in the middle. This CDR3 has 16 amino acids. This CDR3 is CAIRETDGYSTDTQYF. The CDR3 region has the DNA TGTGCCATCAGGGAGACAGATGGCTATAGCACAGATACGCAGTATTTT.

This clonotype has more than one count but fewer than ten. The chain links TRBV10-3 to TRBJ1-1, with D perhaps matching TRBD1 (5 bases). Trimming stripped 8 bases from V and 3 bases from J, with 13 bases between. Looked up from germline, CDR1 is ENHRY and CDR2 is SYGVKD. This CDR3 has 13 residues. The chain's CDR3 is CAIRQGVDTEAFF. The CDR3 DNA follows: TGTGCCATCCGGCAGGGCGTCGACACTGAAGCTTTCTTT.

This clonotype was detected only a few times. This chain connects TRBV6-5 to TRBJ2-7; D not certain. The V end lost 2 bases, the J end lost 2 bases, and 13 bases lay between the germline ends. The CDR3 runs to 15 residues. Germline values: CDR1 MNHEY, CDR2 SVGAGI. CDR3 region: CASSYGQASPYEQYF. DNA of the CDR3: TGTGCCAGCAGTTACGGGCAGGCCTCCCCCTACGAGCAGTACTTC.

The CDR3 DNA sequence: TGTGCCAGCAGTTTCAATACGCGACAGGACAATCAGCCCCAGCATTTT. Translation: CASSFNTRQDNQPQHF. The chain recombines TRBV12-3 or TRBV12-4 with TRBJ1-5; maybe TRBD1 (6 bases). The V and J ends lost 3 bases and 3 bases respectively, with 15 bases between them. The length of the CDR3 is 16 residues.

The CDR3 sequence is CSQGGQGARGYTF. The CDR3 nucleotides read TGCAGTCAAGGGGGACAGGGGGCGAGGGGCTACACCTTC. V usage is TRBV20-1 and J usage is TRBJ1-2; 12 nucleotides line up with TRBD1. The CDR3 is 13 amino acids. CDR1 and CDR2 from the germline V gene are DFQATT and SNEGSKA (reference sequence). Trimming at V came to 8 bases and at J to 8 bases, leaving 9 bases not matched to a gene.

The V and J genes are TRBV5-1 and TRBJ2-1, with D perhaps matching TRBD2 (6 bases). Germline V gene sequence: CDR1 SGHRS, CDR2 YFSETQ. The CDR3 is 14 residues long. The germline V and J ends were trimmed by 5 bases and 3 bases, with 12 bases remaining between them. For the CDR3, the DNA is TGCGCCAGCAGGCGGGAAGGACTCTACAATGAGCAGTTCTTC. This translates into CASRREGLYNEQFF.

The V call is TRBV7-9, the J call TRBJ2-7; D gene unclear. Germline assignment: CDR1 SEHNR and CDR2 FQNEAQ (reference sequence). Trimming stripped 8 bases from V and 5 bases from J, with 10 bases between. The CDR3 length is 11 residues. Here the CDR3 DNA reads TGTGCCAGCCCAGTCGGAGACGAGCAGTACTTC. It is translated as CASPVGDEQYF.

This clonotype came up a few times. The chain uses TRBV4-2 and TRBJ1-4; the match to TRBD1 covers 11 bases. This CDR3 contains 15 residues. Looked up from germline, CDR1 is LGHNA and CDR2 is YNFKEQ. Losses at the gene ends were 0 bases for V and 6 bases for J; bases not matched to a gene: 0. The CDR3 DNA follows: TGTGCCAGCAGCCAAGAGGGACAGGGGGATGAAAAACTGTTTTTT. Encoded protein: CASSQEGQGDEKLFF.

V usage is TRBV5-1 and J usage is TRBJ1-1, with a possible D match to TRBD1 (6 bases). CDR3 length equals 15 residues. The germline CDR1 and CDR2 sequences are SGHRS and YFSETQ. V gave up 0 bases and J gave up 4 bases, with 13 bases separating them. CDR3 loop: CASSLASGGVTEAFF. The CDR3 DNA reads as TGCGCCAGCAGCTTGGCGTCCGGGGGCGTCACTGAAGCTTTCTTT.

This clonotype has a count of ten or more. This chain joins TRBV7-8 and TRBJ2-5; tentatively, D is TRBD1 (6 bases). This CDR3 is 15 amino acids long. The germline V gene encodes CDR1 SGHVS and CDR2 FQNEAQ. V was cut by 5 bases and J by 2 bases, with 15 bases left in between. CDR3 region: CASSKRTEGQETQYF. In DNA, the CDR3 is TGTGCCAGCAGCAAGCGGACAGAAGGACAAGAGACCCAGTACTTC.

This clonotype was seen repeatedly, ten times or more. The J gene is TRBJ2-7, the V gene TRBV12-3 or TRBV12-4; TRBD1 matches at 10 bases. This CDR3 has 16 amino acids. Unmatched junction bases numbered 6, after V lost 2 bases and J lost 2 bases. The CDR3 is CASSLQGQGTPYEQYF. DNA of the CDR3: TGTGCCAGCAGTTTACAGGGACAGGGGACCCCCTACGAGCAGTACTTC.

This chain connects TRBV5-5 to TRBJ2-7; TRBD1 aligns across 9 bases. This CDR3 has 14 residues. Germline V gives CDR1 SGHKS, CDR2 YYEKEE (reference sequence). Germline trimming cut 4 bases from V and 6 bases from J; bases unmatched to any gene: 8. The CDR3: CASSLWDREREQYF. The CDR3 bases are TGTGCCAGCAGCCTCTGGGACAGGGAGCGCGAGCAGTACTTC.

V is TRBV28 and J is TRBJ1-6, with D possibly TRBD1 on 6 matching bases. This CDR3 contains 12 residues. CDR1 and CDR2 from the germline V gene are MDHEN and SYDVKM. The V end lost 6 bases, the J end lost 12 bases, and 12 bases lay between the germline ends. CDR3 sequence: CASSVWGQPLHF. The CDR3 bases are TGTGCCAGCAGCGTATGGGGGCAACCCCTCCACTTT.

J is TRBJ2-3 and V is TRBV7-9; D could derive from TRBD1 or TRBD2 (8 bases each). The CDR3 loop spans 15 amino acids. CDR1 is SEHNR, CDR2 FQNEAQ, per germline (reference sequence). V lost 7 bases and J 14 bases, leaving 28 bases between the germline ends. The CDR3 region has the DNA TGTGCCAGCACCACGGACAGGGAGTGGAGCGGGGGTCTGTATTTT. Translated: CASTTDREWSGGLYF.

The chain employs TRBV6-5 and TRBJ1-5; possible D gene TRBD1, 6 bases. Germline V gives CDR1 MNHEY, CDR2 SVGAGI. The ends were cut back, 0 bases at V and 9 bases at J, with 12 bases in the middle. CDR3 length: 14 amino acids. The CDR3 here is CASSYSTGPGPQHF. The CDR3 nucleotides are TGTGCCAGCAGTTACTCGACAGGACCCGGGCCCCAGCATTTT.

The V call is TRBV4-3, the J call TRBJ1-5; D is unresolved. V lost 6 bases, J lost 0 bases, and 12 bases lay in between. The CDR3 is 15 amino acids. In germline, CDR1 is LGHNA, CDR2 YSLEER. The CDR3 nucleotides are TGCGCCAGCAGTCGGAGGTGGGATAGCAATCAGCCCCAGCATTTT. Translated: CASSRRWDSNQPQHF.